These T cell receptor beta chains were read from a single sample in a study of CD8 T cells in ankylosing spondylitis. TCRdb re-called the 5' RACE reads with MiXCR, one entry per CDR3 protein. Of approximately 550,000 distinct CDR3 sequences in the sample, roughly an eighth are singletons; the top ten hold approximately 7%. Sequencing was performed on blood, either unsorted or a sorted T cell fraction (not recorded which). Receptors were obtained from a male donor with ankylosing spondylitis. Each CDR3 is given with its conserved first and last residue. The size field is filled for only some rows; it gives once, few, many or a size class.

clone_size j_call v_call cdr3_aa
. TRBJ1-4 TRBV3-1 CASSQRTLPAAAEKLFF
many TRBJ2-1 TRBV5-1 CASSGGQGEDEQFF
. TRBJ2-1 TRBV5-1 CASSSGLLSSYNEQFF
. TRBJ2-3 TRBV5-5 CASSFDSLWDTQYF
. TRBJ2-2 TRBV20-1 CSARDGVAGAVGELFF
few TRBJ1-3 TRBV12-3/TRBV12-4 CASSYPGKAGGNTIYF
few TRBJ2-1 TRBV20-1 CSARKDGNYNEQFF
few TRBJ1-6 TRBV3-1 CASSQVGTENSPLHF
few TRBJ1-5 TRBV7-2 CASSPRGTANQPQHF
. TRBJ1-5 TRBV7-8 CASSLSSIQPQHF
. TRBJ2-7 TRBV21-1 CASSPGKREALYEQYF
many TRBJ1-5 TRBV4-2 CASSQDSNQPQHF
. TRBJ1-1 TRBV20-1 CSARYARNTEAFF
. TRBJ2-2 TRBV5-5 CASSFKGRDTGELFF
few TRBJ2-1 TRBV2 CAGGLAALSNEQFF
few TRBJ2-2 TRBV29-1 CSVVVRGGTGELFF
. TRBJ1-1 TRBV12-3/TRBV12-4 CASSSWSANTEAFF
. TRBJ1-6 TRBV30 CAWSSGAWGGSYNSPLHF
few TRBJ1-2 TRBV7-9 CASSLAGSQANYGYTF
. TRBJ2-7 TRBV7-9 CASSHSRWSTYEQYF
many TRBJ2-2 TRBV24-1 CATRGVTGELFF
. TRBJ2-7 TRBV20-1 CSALVGSYEQYF